Below are 32 T cell receptor beta chains sequenced from a single sample in a study of blood T cell repertoires in COVID-19. Repertoires were generated with immunoSEQ multiplex PCR, while TCRdb's copy carries only in-frame clones and drops some. The data contain 65,000 to 90,000 clones, approximately 80% of them singletons. Sequencing used peripheral blood. The receptors come from a woman between 55 and 75 years old with acute or convalescent COVID-19.

The gene calls are TRBV19 and TRBJ1-3; TRBD1 is a possible D gene (6 bases). This CDR3 comprises 13 residues. The germline CDR1 and CDR2 sequences are LNHDA and SQIVND (reference sequence). V lost 8 bases and J lost 0, with 8 bases in between. The DNA of the CDR3 is TGTGCCAGTGGGGGCCACTCTGGAAACACCATATATTTT. Translating gives CASGGHSGNTIYF.

This clone was seen only once. The chain is built from TRBV9 and TRBJ2-1; maybe TRBD2 (5 bases). Germline CDR1 is SGDLS and CDR2 is YYNGEE. Trimming left V 1 base short and J 1 base short, with 9 bases between. The CDR3 spans 15 residues. The CDR3 here is CASSVTAGSYNEQFF. CDR3 in DNA: TGTGCCAGCAGCGTAACTGCGGGTTCCTACAATGAGCAGTTCTTC.

The V and J genes are TRBV2 and TRBJ1-4; the D is unclear. Germline V gives CDR1 SNHLY, CDR2 FYNNEI. There are 14 residues in the CDR3. Trimming pared 6 bases from V and 0 bases from J, leaving 8 bases between. The CDR3 DNA follows: TGTGCCAGCAGAGTGCGGGCAACTAATGAAAAACTGTTTTTT. It codes for CASRVRATNEKLFF.

A single count supports this clone. The chain recombines TRBV6-5 with TRBJ1-5; D is possibly TRBD1 (5 bases). This CDR3 has 12 residues. V lost 6 bases to trimming and J lost 9 bases, with 12 bases between them. Germline CDR1 reads MNHEY; CDR2 reads SVGAGI. The CDR3: CASRVDDRPQHF. CDR3 nucleotide sequence: TGTGCCAGCAGGGTCGACGACAGGCCCCAGCATTTT.

The genes are TRBV6-6 and TRBJ2-3; 10 nucleotides match TRBD1. V was clipped by 4 bases and J by 6 bases; unmatched bases: 4. This CDR3 contains 14 residues. From germline, CDR1 is MNHNY and CDR2 SVGAGI (reference sequence). The CDR3 loop reads CASSLTGGRDTQYF. Written as DNA, the CDR3 is TGTGCCAGCAGTTTGACAGGGGGCCGGGATACGCAGTATTTT.

The genes are TRBV3-1 (or the pseudogene TRBV3-2) and TRBJ2-5; 12 bases fit TRBD2. CDR1 is LGHDT, CDR2 YNNKEL, per germline (reference sequence). With V trimmed by 1 base and J by 5 bases, 8 bases remained unmatched. CDR3 size: 17 residues. CDR3: CASSQASSGGAFETQYF. CDR3 DNA: TGTGCCAGCAGCCAAGCGTCTAGCGGGGGGGCCTTTGAGACCCAGTACTTC.

J is TRBJ1-2 and V is TRBV30; D might be TRBD1 (6 bases). Between the trimmed V and J ends, which lost 2 bases and 2 bases, there was a span of 9 bases. Germline V CDR1 and CDR2: GTSNPN, SVGIG (reference sequence). CDR3 length: 13 residues. This CDR3 is CAWSPDSNYGYTF. DNA of the CDR3: TGTGCCTGGAGTCCGGACAGCAACTATGGCTACACCTTC.

The chain carries TRBV30 and TRBJ2-5; 8 nucleotides line up with TRBD2. The CDR3 sequence is 14 residues long. Germline V lookup: CDR1 GTSNPN, CDR2 SVGIG (reference sequence). The ends lost 3 bases at V and 4 bases at J; junction bases unmatched: 7. The CDR3 protein is CAWSGGGLGETQYF. The CDR3 DNA is TGTGCCTGGAGCGGGGGGGGCCTAGGAGAGACCCAGTACTTC.

The V gene is TRBV5-1, the J gene TRBJ1-5; TRBD1 might be the D (6 bases). V was trimmed by 0 bases and J by 5 bases, leaving 12 bases between them. This CDR3 is 15 amino acids long. Germline-derived CDR1 and CDR2 are SGHRS and YFSETQ. The CDR3 loop reads CASSLGGGDDQPQHF. DNA of the CDR3: TGCGCCAGCAGCTTGGGCGGGGGCGACGATCAGCCCCAGCATTTT.

This sequence joins TRBV3-1 (or the pseudogene TRBV3-2) and TRBJ1-2, with TRBD1 matching over 7 bases. This CDR3 has 15 residues. In germline, CDR1 is LGHDT, CDR2 YNNKEL (reference sequence). J gave up 1 base and V 5 bases, and 7 bases lay outside the gene matches. This CDR3 is CASSGRDSGNYGYTF. CDR3 coding DNA: TGTGCCAGCAGCGGACGGGACAGCGGTAACTATGGCTACACCTTC.

The chain combines TRBV11-2 with TRBJ2-1, with D perhaps TRBD2 (6 bases). Per germline, CDR1 SGHAT and CDR2 FQNNGV. The CDR3 loop spans 12 amino acids. The V and J ends lost 0 bases and 12 bases respectively, with 9 bases between them. The CDR3 protein is CASSLERGGQFF. In nucleotides, the CDR3 is TGTGCCAGCAGCTTAGAGAGGGGAGGGCAGTTCTTC.

The rearrangement links TRBV6-4 to TRBJ2-2; a weak D match, TRBD1 (5 bases). Trimming pared 10 bases from V and 3 bases from J, leaving 24 bases between. Germline V CDR1 and CDR2: MRHNA, SNTAGT. This CDR3 has 17 amino acids. CDR3 amino acids: CAILLIQDPGYTGELFF. CDR3 DNA: TGTGCCATCCTACTCATACAGGACCCTGGCTACACCGGGGAGCTGTTTTTT.

V and J are TRBV9 and TRBJ2-3; possible D gene TRBD2, 6 bases. The CDR3 length is 16 residues. The germline CDR1 and CDR2 sequences are SGDLS and YYNGEE. The ends were cut back, 0 bases at V and 7 bases at J, with 18 bases in the middle. The CDR3 DNA reads as TGTGCCAGCAGCGTAGCCGGAGGGGATTCGGGTAATACGCAGTATTTT. Encoded protein: CASSVAGGDSGNTQYF.

The chain has TRBV7-3 and TRBJ2-2, with TRBD1 matching 7 bases. V gave up 0 bases and J gave up 5 bases; unmatched junction bases: 9. The germline V gene encodes CDR1 SGHTA and CDR2 FQGTGA. CDR3 length equals 17 residues. The CDR3 sequence is CASSLTPTGVGTGELFF. The CDR3, as DNA: TGTGCCAGCAGCTTAACCCCAACAGGGGTAGGAACCGGGGAGCTGTTTTTT. Drawing the rest from reference TRBV7-3 and TRBJ2-2, the complete variable domain is GAGVSQTPSNKVTEKGKYVELRCDPISGHTALYWYRQSLGQGPEFLIYFQGTGAADDSGLPNDRFFAVRPEGSVSTLKIQRTERGDSAVYLCASSLTPTGVGTGELFFGEGSRLTVL.

This clone was seen only a few times. This CDR3 is also generated by other DNA sequences in the sample. The chain carries TRBV2 and TRBJ1-2; 11 positions agree with TRBD1. This CDR3 has 13 amino acids. CDR1 SNHLY and CDR2 FYNNEI come from the germline V gene. Losses at the gene ends were 6 bases for V and 4 bases for J; bases not matched to a gene: 1. The CDR3 protein is CASRGTGGYGYTF. The CDR3 coding sequence is TGTGCCAGCAGGGGGACAGGGGGCTATGGCTACACCTTC.

The rearrangement links TRBV29-1 to TRBJ1-4, with D possibly matching TRBD1 (5 bases). The CDR3 contains 15 residues. Trimming cost V 2 bases and J 7 bases, with 17 bases left between them. From germline, CDR1 is SQVTM and CDR2 ANQGSEA. CDR3 in DNA: TGCAGCGTTGAAAAATTCGACAGCGTGGGTGAAAAACTGTTTTTT. Translation gives CSVEKFDSVGEKLFF.

The chain recombines TRBV3-1 (or the pseudogene TRBV3-2) with TRBJ2-1, with a possible D match to TRBD2 (7 bases). The CDR3 spans 14 residues. Germline V gene data show CDR1 as LGHDT and CDR2 as YNNKEL (reference sequence). V shed 3 bases and J shed 5 bases, with 11 bases lying between them. In DNA, the CDR3 is TGTGCCAGCAGCCAGGGGGGGCACCACAATGAGCAGTTCTTC. As protein: CASSQGGHHNEQFF.

The V and J genes are TRBV7-2 and TRBJ2-7; D gene unclear. The germline V and J ends were trimmed by 4 bases and 0 bases, with 10 bases remaining between them. This CDR3 region has 14 residues. Germline V gene lookup returns CDR1 SGHTA and CDR2 FQGNSA. The CDR3 DNA follows: TGTGCCAGCAGCTCGCCTACCACCTCCTACGAGCAGTACTTC. Translation gives CASSSPTTSYEQYF.

The V and J genes are TRBV7-3 and TRBJ1-5, with D perhaps matching TRBD1 (6 bases). Germline-derived CDR1 and CDR2 are SGHTA and FQGTGA. The CDR3 has 14 amino acids. V lost 4 bases, J lost 8 bases, and 15 bases lay in between. The CDR3 nucleotides are TGTGCCAGCAGCTCTTTGGGCAGGGGAAAGCCCCAGCATTTT. Its translation: CASSSLGRGKPQHF.

The gene calls are TRBV6-5 and TRBJ1-6; the D gene is possibly TRBD1 (6 bases). The germline CDR1 and CDR2 sequences are MNHEY and SVGAGI. The CDR3 is 13 residues long. The germline V and J ends were trimmed by 6 bases and 9 bases, with 12 bases remaining between them. The DNA for the CDR3 is TGTGCCAGCAGCTCCATAGGGGGTTCACCCCTCCACTTT. Translated: CASSSIGGSPLHF.

At least ten counts were recorded for this clone. J is TRBJ1-1 and V is TRBV10-3; D unclear. CDR1 and CDR2 from the germline V gene are ENHRY and SYGVKD. The length of the CDR3 is 13 residues. The V gene lost 10 bases and the J gene lost 3 bases, with 15 bases spanning the gap. The chain's CDR3 is CATRDFGDTEAFF. The CDR3, as DNA: TGTGCCACGAGGGATTTTGGAGACACTGAAGCTTTCTTT.

The chain couples TRBV6-5 to TRBJ2-3, with D perhaps matching TRBD2 (5 bases). Germline V CDR1 and CDR2: MNHEY, SVGAGI. The CDR3 loop spans 12 amino acids. Trimming took 6 bases from V and 5 from J, leaving 9 bases between them. Here the CDR3 DNA reads TGTGCCAGCAGAAACGGGGAAGATACGCAGTATTTT. This sequence encodes CASRNGEDTQYF.

This clone has more than one count but fewer than ten. V usage is TRBV27 and J usage is TRBJ2-7, with D tentatively TRBD2 (6 bases). The germline V and J ends were trimmed by 4 bases and 0 bases, with 7 bases remaining between them. This CDR3 spans 13 amino acids. Germline V gene lookup returns CDR1 MNHEY and CDR2 SMNVEV (reference sequence). The CDR3 DNA follows: TGTGCCAGCAGTTGGCGGGACTCCTACGAGCAGTACTTC. It specifies CASSWRDSYEQYF.

V gene TRBV5-1 combines with J gene TRBJ1-1; possibly TRBD1 for D (5 bases). From germline, CDR1 is SGHRS and CDR2 YFSETQ. There are 17 residues in the CDR3. Trimming took 3 bases from V and 2 from J, leaving 20 bases between them. The CDR3 DNA follows: TGCGCCAGCAGCTCAGGGTCAGGCCTTCAGGGAAACACTGAAGCTTTCTTT. Its translation: CASSSGSGLQGNTEAFF.

The chain uses TRBV10-3 and TRBJ1-1; 7 bases are a match to TRBD1. Trimming at V came to 0 bases and at J to 4 bases, leaving 2 bases not matched to a gene. CDR3 length: 14 amino acids. CDR1 ENHRY and CDR2 SYGVKD come from the germline V gene. CDR3 in DNA: TGTGCCATCAGTGAGTCTCAGGGGGGCACTGAAGCTTTCTTT. Amino acids: CAISESQGGTEAFF.

The V call is TRBV11-2, the J call TRBJ1-2; D remains ambiguous. Germline lookup yields CDR1 SGHAT and CDR2 FQNNGV. Trimming pared 0 bases from V and 2 bases from J, leaving 10 bases between. The CDR3 sequence is 15 residues long. For the CDR3, the DNA is TGTGCCAGCAGCTTAGATTCGGGATCAAACTATGGCTACACCTTC. Its translation is CASSLDSGSNYGYTF.

The V and J genes are TRBV10-2 and TRBJ2-1, with 7 bases fitting TRBD2. Germline values: CDR1 WSHSY, CDR2 SAAADI. This CDR3 spans 14 amino acids. Losses at the gene ends were 4 bases for V and 3 bases for J; bases not matched to a gene: 3. CDR3 sequence: CASSGLAVYNEQFF. Here the CDR3 DNA reads TGCGCCAGCAGTGGGCTAGCGGTCTACAATGAGCAGTTCTTC.

The count of this clone is one. This sequence joins TRBV11-3 and TRBJ1-1; no clear D. V lost 5 bases and J lost 1, with 14 bases in between. Germline V gives CDR1 SGHNT, CDR2 YENEEA. The CDR3 extends over 15 amino acids. The CDR3 bases are TGTGCCAGCAGCACATCCGGACGGGGGAACACTGAAGCTTTCTTT. It yields the protein CASSTSGRGNTEAFF.

The rearrangement links TRBV6-5 to TRBJ1-5, with D uncertain. The V end lost 0 bases, the J end lost 6 bases, and 12 bases lay between the germline ends. The CDR3 is made up of 15 amino acids. Germline CDR1 is MNHEY and CDR2 is SVGAGI. The chain's CDR3 is CASSYSRFTGQPQHF. For the CDR3, the DNA is TGTGCCAGCAGTTACTCCCGGTTTACGGGTCAGCCCCAGCATTTT.

The chain joins TRBV5-6 to TRBJ2-3; 11 bases align to TRBD2. In germline, CDR1 is SGHDT, CDR2 YYEEEE. V lost 3 bases, J lost 3 bases, and 12 bases stayed unmatched. There are 18 residues in the CDR3. The CDR3 nucleotides are TGTGCCAGCAGCTCACTAGCCGGGACTAGCGGCCTGACAGATACGCAGTATTTT. It specifies CASSSLAGTSGLTDTQYF.

In its sample, this clone was seen once. This chain uses TRBV19 with TRBJ1-2; TRBD1 agrees at 9 bases. Germline CDR1 and CDR2: LNHDA and SQIVND (reference sequence). V was clipped by 6 bases and J by 2 bases; unmatched bases: 10. The CDR3 length is 16 residues. CDR3 nucleotides: TGTGCCAGTAGAGGACCGGGACAGGGAACCAACTATGGCTACACCTTC. It translates to CASRGPGQGTNYGYTF.

The chain employs TRBV19 and TRBJ1-2; maybe TRBD1 (6 bases). Looked up from germline, CDR1 is LNHDA and CDR2 is SQIVND (reference sequence). The CDR3 has 15 amino acids. The V end was cut by 1 base, the J end by 6 bases, with 15 bases between. Here the CDR3 DNA reads TGTGCCAGTAGTATAGTTCCAGGGGTATGGGATGGCTACACCTTC. The encoded protein is CASSIVPGVWDGYTF.